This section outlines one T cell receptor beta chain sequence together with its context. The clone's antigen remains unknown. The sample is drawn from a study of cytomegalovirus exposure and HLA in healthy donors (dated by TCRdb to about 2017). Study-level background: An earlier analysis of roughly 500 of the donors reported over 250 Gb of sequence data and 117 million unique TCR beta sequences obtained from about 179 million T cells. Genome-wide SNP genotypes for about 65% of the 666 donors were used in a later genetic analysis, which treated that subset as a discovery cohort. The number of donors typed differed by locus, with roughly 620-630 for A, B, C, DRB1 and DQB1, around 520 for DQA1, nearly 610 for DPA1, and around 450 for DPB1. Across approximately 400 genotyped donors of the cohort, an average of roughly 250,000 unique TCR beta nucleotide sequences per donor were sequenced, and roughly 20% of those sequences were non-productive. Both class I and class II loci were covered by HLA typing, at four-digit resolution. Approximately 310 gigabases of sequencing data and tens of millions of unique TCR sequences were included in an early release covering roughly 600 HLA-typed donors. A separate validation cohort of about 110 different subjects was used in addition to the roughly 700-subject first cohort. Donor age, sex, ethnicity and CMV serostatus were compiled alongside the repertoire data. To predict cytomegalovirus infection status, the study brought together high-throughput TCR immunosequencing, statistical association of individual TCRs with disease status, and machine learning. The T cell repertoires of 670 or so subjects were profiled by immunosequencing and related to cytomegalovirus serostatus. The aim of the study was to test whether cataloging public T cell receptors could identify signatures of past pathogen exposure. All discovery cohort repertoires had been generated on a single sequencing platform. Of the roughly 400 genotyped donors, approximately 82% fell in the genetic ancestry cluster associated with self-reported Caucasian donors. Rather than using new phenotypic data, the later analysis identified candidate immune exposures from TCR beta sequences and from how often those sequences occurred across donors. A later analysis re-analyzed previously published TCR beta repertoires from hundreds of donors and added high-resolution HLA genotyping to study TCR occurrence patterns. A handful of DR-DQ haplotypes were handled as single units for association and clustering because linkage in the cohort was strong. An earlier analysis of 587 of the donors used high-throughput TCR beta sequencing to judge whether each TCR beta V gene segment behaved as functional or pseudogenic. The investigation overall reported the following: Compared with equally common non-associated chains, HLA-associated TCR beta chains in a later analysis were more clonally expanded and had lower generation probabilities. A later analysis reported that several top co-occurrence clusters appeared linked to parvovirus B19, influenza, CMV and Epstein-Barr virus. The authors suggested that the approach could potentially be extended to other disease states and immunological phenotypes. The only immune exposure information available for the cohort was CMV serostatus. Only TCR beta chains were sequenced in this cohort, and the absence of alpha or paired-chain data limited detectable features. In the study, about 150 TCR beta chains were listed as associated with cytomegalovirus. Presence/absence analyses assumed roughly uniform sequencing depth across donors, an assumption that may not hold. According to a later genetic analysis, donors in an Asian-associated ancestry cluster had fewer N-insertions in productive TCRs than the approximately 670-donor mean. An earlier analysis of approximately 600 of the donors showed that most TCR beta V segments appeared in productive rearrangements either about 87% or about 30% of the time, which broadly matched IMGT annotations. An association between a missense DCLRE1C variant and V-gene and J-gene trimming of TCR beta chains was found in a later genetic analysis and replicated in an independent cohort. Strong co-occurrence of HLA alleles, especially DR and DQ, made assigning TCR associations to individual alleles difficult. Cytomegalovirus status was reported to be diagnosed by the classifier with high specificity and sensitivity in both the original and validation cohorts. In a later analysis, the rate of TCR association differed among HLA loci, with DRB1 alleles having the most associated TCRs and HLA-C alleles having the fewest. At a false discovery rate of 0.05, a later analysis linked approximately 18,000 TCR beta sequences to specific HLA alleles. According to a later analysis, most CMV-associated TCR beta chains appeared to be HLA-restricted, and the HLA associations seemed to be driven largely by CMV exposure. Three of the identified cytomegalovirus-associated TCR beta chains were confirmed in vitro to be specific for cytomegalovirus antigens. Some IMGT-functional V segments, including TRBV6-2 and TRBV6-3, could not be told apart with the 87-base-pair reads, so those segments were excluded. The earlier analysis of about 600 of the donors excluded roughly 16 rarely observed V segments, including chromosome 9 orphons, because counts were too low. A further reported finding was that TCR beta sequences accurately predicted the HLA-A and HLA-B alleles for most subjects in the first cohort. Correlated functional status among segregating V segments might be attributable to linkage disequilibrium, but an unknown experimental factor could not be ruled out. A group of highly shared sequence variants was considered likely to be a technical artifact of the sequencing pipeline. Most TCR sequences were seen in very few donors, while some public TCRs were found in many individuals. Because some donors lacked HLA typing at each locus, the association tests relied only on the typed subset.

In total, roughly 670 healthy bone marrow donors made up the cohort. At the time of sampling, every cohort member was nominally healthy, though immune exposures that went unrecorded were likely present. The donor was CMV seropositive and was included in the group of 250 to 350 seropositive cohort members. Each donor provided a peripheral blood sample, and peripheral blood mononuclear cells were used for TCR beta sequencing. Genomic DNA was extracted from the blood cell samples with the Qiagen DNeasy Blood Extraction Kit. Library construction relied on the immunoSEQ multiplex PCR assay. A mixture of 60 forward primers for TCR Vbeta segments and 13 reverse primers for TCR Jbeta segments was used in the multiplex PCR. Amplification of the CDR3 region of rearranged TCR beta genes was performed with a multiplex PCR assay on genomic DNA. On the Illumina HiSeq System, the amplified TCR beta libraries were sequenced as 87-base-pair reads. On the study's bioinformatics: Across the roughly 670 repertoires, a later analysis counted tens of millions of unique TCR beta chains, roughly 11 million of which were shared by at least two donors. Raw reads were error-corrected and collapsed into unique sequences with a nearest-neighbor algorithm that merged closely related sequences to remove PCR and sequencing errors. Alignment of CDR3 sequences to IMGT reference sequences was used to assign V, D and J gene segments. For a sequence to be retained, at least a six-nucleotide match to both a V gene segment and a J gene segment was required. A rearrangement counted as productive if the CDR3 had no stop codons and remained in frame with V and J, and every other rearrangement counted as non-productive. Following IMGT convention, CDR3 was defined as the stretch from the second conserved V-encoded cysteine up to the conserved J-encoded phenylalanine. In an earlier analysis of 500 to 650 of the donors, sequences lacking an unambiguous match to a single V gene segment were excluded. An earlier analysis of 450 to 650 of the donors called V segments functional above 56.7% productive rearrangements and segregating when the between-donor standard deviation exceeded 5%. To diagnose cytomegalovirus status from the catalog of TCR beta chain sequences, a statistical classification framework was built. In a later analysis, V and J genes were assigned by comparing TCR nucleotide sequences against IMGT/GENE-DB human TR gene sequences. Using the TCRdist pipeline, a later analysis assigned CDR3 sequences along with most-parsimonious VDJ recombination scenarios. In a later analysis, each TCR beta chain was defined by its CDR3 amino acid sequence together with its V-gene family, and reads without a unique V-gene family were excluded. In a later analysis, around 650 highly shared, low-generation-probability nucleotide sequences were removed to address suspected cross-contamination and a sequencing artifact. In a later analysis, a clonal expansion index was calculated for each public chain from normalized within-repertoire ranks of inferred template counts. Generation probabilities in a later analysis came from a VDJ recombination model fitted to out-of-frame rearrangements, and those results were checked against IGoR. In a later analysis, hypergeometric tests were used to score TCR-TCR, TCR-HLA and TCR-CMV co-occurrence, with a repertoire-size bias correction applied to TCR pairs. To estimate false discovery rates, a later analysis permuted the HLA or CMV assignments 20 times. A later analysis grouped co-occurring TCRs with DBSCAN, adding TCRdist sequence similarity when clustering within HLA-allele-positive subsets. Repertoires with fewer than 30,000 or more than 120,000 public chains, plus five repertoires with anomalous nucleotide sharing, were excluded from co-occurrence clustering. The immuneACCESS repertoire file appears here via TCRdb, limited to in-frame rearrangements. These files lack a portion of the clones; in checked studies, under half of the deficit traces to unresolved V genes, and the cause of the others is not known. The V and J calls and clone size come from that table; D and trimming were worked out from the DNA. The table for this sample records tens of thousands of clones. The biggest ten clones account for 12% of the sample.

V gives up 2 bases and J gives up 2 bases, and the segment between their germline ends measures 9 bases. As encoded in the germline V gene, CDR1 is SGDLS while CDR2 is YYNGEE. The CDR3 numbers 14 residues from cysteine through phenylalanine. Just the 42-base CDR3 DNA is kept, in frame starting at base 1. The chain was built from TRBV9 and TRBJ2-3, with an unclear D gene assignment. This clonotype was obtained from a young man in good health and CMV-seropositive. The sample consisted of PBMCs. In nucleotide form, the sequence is TGTGCCAGCAGCGTTAGTAGCCACACAGATACGCAGTATTTT. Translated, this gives CASSVSSHTDTQYF. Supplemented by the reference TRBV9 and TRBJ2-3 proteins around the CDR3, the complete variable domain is DSGVTQTPKHLITATGQRVTLRCSPRSGDLSVYWYQQSLDQGLQFLIQYYNGEERAKGNILERFSAQQFPDLHSELNLSSLELGDSALYFCASSVSSHTDTQYFGPGTRLTVL.